This TCR beta chain was recovered during a study of PD-1 blockade in classical Hodgkin lymphoma. Profiling relied on immunoSEQ multiplex PCR, and the TCRdb table lists in-frame clones only, not all of them. Of about 50,000 clones in the sample, 73% are singletons; the top ten hold about 15%. Study-wide points: Any patient who commenced nivolumab under 1 year after ASCT was excluded.

The CDR3 length is 14 residues. CDR1 is SGHTA, CDR2 FQGNSA, per germline. The V and J ends lost 5 bases and 7 bases respectively, with 15 bases between them. Each patient's relapse followed autologous stem cell transplantation, and brentuximab vedotin exposure varied. Best responses fell into complete response, partial response or progressive disease. Remarks on this clone: Its antigen is still unknown.

The V and J genes are TRBV7-2 and TRBJ2-1; possible D gene TRBD2, 5 bases. Sequences were derived from peripheral blood mononuclear cells (PBMCs), sampled before the second cycle of nivolumab. This TCR was recovered from a human donor with classical Hodgkin lymphoma. The CDR3 DNA reads TGTGCCAGCAGCCCGGACTTCGCTGGGAATGAGCAGTTCTTC. Translating gives CASSPDFAGNEQFF.